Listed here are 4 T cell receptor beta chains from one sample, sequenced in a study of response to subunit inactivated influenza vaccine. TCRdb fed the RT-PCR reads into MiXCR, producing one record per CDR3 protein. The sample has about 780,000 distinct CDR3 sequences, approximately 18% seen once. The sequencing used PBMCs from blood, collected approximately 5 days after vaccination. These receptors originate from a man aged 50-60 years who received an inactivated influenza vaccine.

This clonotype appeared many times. The CDR3 DNA is TGTGCCAGCAGTTTTGCCCCCCTAGCCAAAAACATTCAGTACTTC. Protein sequence: CASSFAPLAKNIQYF. The gene calls are TRBV28 and TRBJ2-4; no reliable D call. The V gene's germline CDR1 is MDHEN and CDR2 SYDVKM. There are 15 residues in the CDR3. V lost 3 bases and J lost 0, with 9 bases in between.

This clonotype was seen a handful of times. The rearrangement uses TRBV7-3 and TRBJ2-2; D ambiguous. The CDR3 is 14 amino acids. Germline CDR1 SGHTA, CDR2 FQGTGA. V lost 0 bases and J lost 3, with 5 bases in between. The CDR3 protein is CASSLTSDTGELFF. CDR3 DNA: TGTGCCAGCAGCTTAACGTCAGACACCGGGGAGCTGTTTTTT.

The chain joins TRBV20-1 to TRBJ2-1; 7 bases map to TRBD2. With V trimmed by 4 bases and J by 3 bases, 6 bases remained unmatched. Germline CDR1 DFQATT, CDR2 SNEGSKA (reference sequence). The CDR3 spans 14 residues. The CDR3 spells CSAKSGGIYNEQFF. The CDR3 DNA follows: TGCAGTGCTAAGTCGGGAGGCATCTACAATGAGCAGTTCTTC.

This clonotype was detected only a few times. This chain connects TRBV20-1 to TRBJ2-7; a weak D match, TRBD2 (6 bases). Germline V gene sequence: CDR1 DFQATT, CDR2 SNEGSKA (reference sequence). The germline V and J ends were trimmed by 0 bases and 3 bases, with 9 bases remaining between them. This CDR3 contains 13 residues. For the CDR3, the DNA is TGCAGTGCTAGAGAGGGACTGGTCTACGAGCAGTACTTC. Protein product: CSAREGLVYEQYF.